This entry lists 13 T cell receptor beta chains sequenced from one sample in a study of PD-1 blockade in mismatch repair-deficient tumors. Method: immunoSEQ multiplex PCR; TCRdb's copy keeps in-frame clones and lacks some. The sample holds about 110,000 clones, 70% to 80% seen once. Here the sequenced sample was peripheral blood, taken 60 weeks after starting pembrolizumab. The receptors stem from an adult with mismatch repair-deficient cancer.

Only a few counts were recorded for this clone. This chain joins TRBV5-1 and TRBJ2-3; 10 bases are shared with TRBD2. Germline loops: CDR1 SGHRS, CDR2 YFSETQ. The V gene end was trimmed by 2 bases and the J gene end by 4 bases; junction bases not matched to a gene: 4. The CDR3 loop spans 15 amino acids. CDR3 bases: TGCGCCAGCAGCTTAGCGGGAGGGTTTTCAGATACGCAGTATTTT. Translated: CASSLAGGFSDTQYF.

The chain combines TRBV6-6 with TRBJ2-5, with D unresolved. The V end lost 5 bases, the J end lost 3 bases, and 4 bases lay between the germline ends. CDR1 is MNHNY and CDR2 is SVGAGI in the germline V gene (reference sequence). The CDR3 is 11 residues long. The CDR3: CASSGKETQYF. The CDR3 coding sequence is TGTGCCAGCAGTGGAAAAGAGACCCAGTACTTC.

This clone was counted a few times. This chain joins TRBV29-1 and TRBJ1-2, with D possibly TRBD1 on 5 matching bases. Germline V CDR1 and CDR2: SQVTM, ANQGSEA. The V and J ends lost 7 bases and 4 bases respectively, with 22 bases between them. CDR3 length: 15 residues. Here the CDR3 reads CSAIGTGTDRYGYTF. CDR3 nucleotide sequence: TGCAGCGCCATTGGAACCGGGACGGACCGCTATGGCTACACCTTC.

The chain is built from TRBV27 and TRBJ2-5, with D perhaps TRBD2 (6 bases). Deletions cut 5 bases from V and 5 bases from J, with 15 bases between. CDR3 size: 14 residues. The germline gives CDR1 MNHEY, CDR2 SMNVEV (reference sequence). The CDR3 spells CASSPPGLRETQYF. In nucleotides, the CDR3 is TGTGCCAGCAGTCCACCGGGACTGAGGGAGACCCAGTACTTC.

CDR3 nucleotide sequence: TGTGCCAGCAGCTTGGGTGGGGGGGCCTCCTACGAGCAGTACTTC. This sequence encodes CASSLGGGASYEQYF. This sequence joins TRBV7-8 and TRBJ2-7; D is perhaps TRBD2 (7 bases). The V gene lost 3 bases and the J gene lost 0 bases, with 12 bases spanning the gap. Germline values: CDR1 SGHVS, CDR2 FQNEAQ. The CDR3 has 15 residues.

V gene TRBV5-1 combines with J gene TRBJ1-2; D call uncertain. The ends were cut back, 0 bases at V and 6 bases at J, with 9 bases in the middle. The germline V gene has CDR1 SGHRS and CDR2 YFSETQ. The CDR3 is 13 amino acids. The CDR3 loop is CASSLAGRDGYTF. DNA for the CDR3: TGCGCCAGCAGCTTGGCTGGGAGGGATGGCTACACCTTC.

The chain couples TRBV29-1 to TRBJ2-7; D is unresolved. The germline CDR1 and CDR2 sequences are SQVTM and ANQGSEA. Trimming pared 3 bases from V and 0 bases from J, leaving 9 bases between. The CDR3 spans 13 residues. In DNA form, the CDR3 reads TGCAGCGTTGAGGAGTTGAGCTCCTACGAGCAGTACTTC. It codes for CSVEELSSYEQYF.

This clone was recorded once. The chain's CDR3 is CSADPISSYNEQFF. The DNA of the CDR3 is TGCAGCGCCGATCCAATAAGCTCCTACAATGAGCAGTTCTTC. The V and J genes are TRBV29-1 and TRBJ2-1; no definite D call. Trimming removed 7 bases at V and 0 bases at J, with 13 bases between. Germline V lookup: CDR1 SQVTM, CDR2 ANQGSEA. The length of the CDR3 is 14 residues.

J is TRBJ2-3 and V is TRBV7-9; D possibly corresponds to TRBD2 (6 bases). CDR1 SEHNR and CDR2 FQNEAQ come from the germline V gene (reference sequence). This CDR3 is built from 17 residues. Trimming cost V 2 bases and J 0 bases, with 15 bases left between them. The CDR3 reads CASSLSWGTSSTDTQYF. In nucleotides, the CDR3 is TGTGCCAGCAGCTTATCGTGGGGGACTTCTAGCACAGATACGCAGTATTTT.

V usage is TRBV7-8 and J usage is TRBJ2-7; no reliable D call. The CDR3 is 13 residues long. Germline CDR1 is SGHVS and CDR2 is FQNEAQ. V shed 1 base and J shed 5 bases, with 9 bases lying between them. CDR3 bases: TGTGCCAGCAGCTTAGTAGGTCGGGACGAGCAGTACTTC. Its translation is CASSLVGRDEQYF.

V usage is TRBV6-1 and J usage is TRBJ2-7; D assignment may be TRBD1 or TRBD2 (5 bases each). This CDR3 has 14 amino acids. V was shortened by 8 bases and J by 0 bases, with 14 bases between the two germline ends. Germline values: CDR1 MNHNS, CDR2 SASEGT. In DNA form, the CDR3 reads TGTGCCAGCTTTCCCATGGGGGACTCCTACGAGCAGTACTTC. Translating gives CASFPMGDSYEQYF.

The chain is built from TRBV5-4 and TRBJ2-7; 8 bases agree with TRBD1. The V segment lost 2 bases and the J segment 1 base; nucleotides outside the gene matches: 2. Per the germline V gene, CDR1 is SGHNT and CDR2 is YYREEE (reference sequence). The length of the CDR3 is 14 residues. The DNA for the CDR3 is TGTGCCAGCAGCTTAGGACAGGGATCCTACGAGCAGTACTTC. The encoded protein is CASSLGQGSYEQYF.

V is TRBV30 and J is TRBJ2-3, with D possibly TRBD2 on 7 matching bases. The CDR3 length is 16 residues. Germline-derived CDR1 and CDR2 are GTSNPN and SVGIG (reference sequence). V was pared by 0 bases and J by 2 bases, with 15 bases between. CDR3 sequence (DNA): TGTGCCTGGAGTGTACGAGGGGGGAGGGCCACAGATACGCAGTATTTT. This translates into CAWSVRGGRATDTQYF.